The present entry profiles one TCR beta chain with its context. Its antigen is undetermined. This CDR3 region has 14 residues. The germline gives CDR1 SGHNT, CDR2 YYREEE (reference sequence). Trimming removed 0 bases at V and 5 bases at J, with 11 bases between. This entry comes from a study of cytomegalovirus exposure and HLA in healthy donors. Study-level points and caveats: One cluster of highly shared sequence variants probably arose as a sequencing artifact. A later analysis showed TCR association rates differing by HLA locus, peaking at DRB1 and lowest at HLA-C.

Everyone who donated was a healthy bone marrow donor. PCR was performed using 60 Vbeta and 13 Jbeta primers. The assay was immunoSEQ multiplex PCR, and TCRdb's table has in-frame clones only and misses some. The table has 150,000 to 200,000 clones, about four fifths seen once. The sequenced sample consisted of PBMCs. This clonotype was obtained from a man aged 25-45 years in good health and CMV-seronegative. J is TRBJ2-5 and V is TRBV5-4; D gene unclear. Written as DNA, the CDR3 is TGTGCCAGCAGCTTGGACGGCGGCACGGAGACCCAGTACTTC. It is translated as CASSLDGGTETQYF.